These T cell receptor beta chains were read from a single sample in a study of T cells in Graves' hyperthyroidism and ophthalmopathy. In TCRdb, the multiplex PCR reads were re-called with MiXCR into one record per CDR3 protein. The top ten hold over 45% of the sample, which has about 340,000 distinct CDR3 sequences, 21% seen once. The sequenced sample was blood. The receptor source for this set is a woman between 50 and 59 years old with Graves' hyperthyroidism. The CDR3 runs from the conserved cysteine through the conserved F or W. Each record gives: clone size, D gene, J gene, V gene, CDR3 DNA, CDR3 protein. D genes are given only for firm matches. Not all rows give a size; the values are once, few, many and, for expanded clones, a class.

>many|TRBD1|TRBJ1-1|TRBV3-1
TGTGCCAGCAGCCCGCGACAGGGTTCTGTTGTACGGGCTTTCTTT
CASSPRQGSVVRAFF
>few|.|TRBJ1-3|TRBV6-1
TGTGCCAGCAGTGAAGTAACTAACACCATATATTTT
CASSEVTNTIYF
>.|.|TRBJ2-3|TRBV27
TGTGCCAGCAGTCCGAGGTGGAGTAGTAATACGCAGTATTTT
CASSPRWSSNTQYF
>many|.|TRBJ2-5|TRBV10-3
TGTGCCACCCGTCGCCAAGAGACCCAGTACTTC
CATRRQETQYF
>many|.|TRBJ1-1|TRBV9
TGTGCCAGCAGCGTGGATAGGGGAGGCTTGAACACTGAAGCTTTCTTT
CASSVDRGGLNTEAFF
>few|TRBD1|TRBJ2-5|TRBV19
TGTGCCAGTAGTATCCAGGGACAGGACCAAGAGACCCAGTACTTC
CASSIQGQDQETQYF
>many|.|TRBJ1-1|TRBV11-3
TGTGCCAGCAGCTTAGGGACGGGCGCTGAAGCTTTCTTT
CASSLGTGAEAFF
>many|.|TRBJ2-5|TRBV6-1
TGTGCCAGCAGTTTAGGCGGGGAACCCCCAGAGACCCAGTACTTC
CASSLGGEPPETQYF
>many|TRBD1|TRBJ2-5|TRBV7-8
TGTGCCAGCAGCCCCCGGGACAGGGTTAGAGAGACCCAGTACTTC
CASSPRDRVRETQYF
>.|TRBD2|TRBJ2-3|TRBV19
TGTGCCAGTAGTAAGACTAGCGGTAGCACAGATACGCAGTATTTT
CASSKTSGSTDTQYF
>.|TRBD1|TRBJ2-1|TRBV6-9
TGTGCCAGCAGTTACTTGACAGGGGGAAATGAGCAGTTCTTC
CASSYLTGGNEQFF
>.|TRBD1|TRBJ2-5|TRBV7-3
TGTGCCAGCAGCTCTAACAGGGGATGGGAGACCCAGTACTTC
CASSSNRGWETQYF
>.|TRBD2|TRBJ2-2|TRBV12-3/TRBV12-4
TGTGCCAGCAGTGTACTACTAGCGGGGGGGTCTGGCACCGGGGAGCTGTTTTTT
CASSVLLAGGSGTGELFF
>.|TRBD2|TRBJ2-1|TRBV6-1
TGTGCCAGCATCCGGGGGGGGGCGGGCAATGAGCAGTTCTTC
CASIRGGAGNEQFF
>.|TRBD1|TRBJ1-1|TRBV20-1
TGCAGTGCCCCTAGGGACAGTTATGAAGCTTTCTTT
CSAPRDSYEAFF
>.|TRBD1|TRBJ1-2|TRBV11-3
TGTGCCAGCACCTGGGGGGCAGGGGGCGCCTACACCTTC
CASTWGAGGAYTF
>many|TRBD2|TRBJ2-1|TRBV11-2
TGTGCCAGCAGCTTAGATGCTAGCGGGATGGTCCGCGATGAGCAGTTCTTC
CASSLDASGMVRDEQFF
>many|.|TRBJ2-3|TRBV18
TGTGCCAGCTCACCGGTGGGGACCGCCAGGGCAGATACGCAGTATTTT
CASSPVGTARADTQYF
>.|TRBD1|TRBJ2-7|TRBV2
TGTGCCAGCAGTGGCGGACAGGGCTCCTACGAGCAGTACTTC
CASSGGQGSYEQYF
>many|TRBD2|TRBJ2-1|TRBV20-1
TGCAGTGCTAGGGCCCGGAGAACTAGCGGGCACGATGAGCAGTTCTTC
CSARARRTSGHDEQFF
>.|TRBD2|TRBJ2-7|TRBV10-1
TGCGCCAGCAGTAGCGGGGGCACCTACAATGAGCAGTACTTC
CASSSGGTYNEQYF
>many|TRBD1|TRBJ1-5|TRBV28
TGTGCCAGCAGAACCGGGACAGATAGCAATCAGCCCCAGCATTTT
CASRTGTDSNQPQHF
>.|TRBD2|TRBJ2-7|TRBV14
TGTGCCAGCTTCCCCGAGAGTGGCGGGAGCAGTAACGAGCAGTACTTC
CASFPESGGSSNEQYF
>many|.|TRBJ1-5|TRBV20-1
TGCAGTGCTAGAAGAGGGGACAATCAGCCCCAGCATTTT
CSARRGDNQPQHF
>many|.|TRBJ1-1|TRBV5-5
TGTGCCAGCAGACCCGGTTCCCGGAGTGGGAACACTGAAGCTTTCTTT
CASRPGSRSGNTEAFF
>many|TRBD2|TRBJ2-7|TRBV6-2/TRBV6-3
TGTGCCAGCAGTTCAGCTAGCGGGGGAACCTACGAGCAGTACTTC
CASSSASGGTYEQYF
>few|.|TRBJ2-3|TRBV6-1
TGTGCCAGCAGCCTTACCCCATCTGGGAATGCAGATACGCAGTATTTT
CASSLTPSGNADTQYF
>many|.|TRBJ2-3|TRBV12-3/TRBV12-4
TGTGCCAGCACCAATCCTGTATTGGAAGATACGCAGTATTTT
CASTNPVLEDTQYF
>few|.|TRBJ2-7|TRBV6-1
TGTGCCAGCAGATTAGATTATTACGAGCAGTACTTC
CASRLDYYEQYF
>few|TRBD2|TRBJ2-2|TRBV20-1
TGCAGTGCTAGAGCCCTAGCGGGGGCGGGCGGGGAGCTGTTTTTT
CSARALAGAGGELFF
>.|.|TRBJ2-4|TRBV6-2/TRBV6-3
TGTGCCAGCAGTTACGCTCCTAGGGGGGTCAAAAGCATTCAGTACTTC
CASSYAPRGVKSIQYF
>many|.|TRBJ1-2|TRBV6-5
TGTGCCAGCAGTTACGGGGAGAACTATGGCTACACCTTC
CASSYGENYGYTF
>many|TRBD1|TRBJ1-2|TRBV18
TGTGCCAGCTCACCACCCGGGACAGGGTTTGGCTACACCTTC
CASSPPGTGFGYTF